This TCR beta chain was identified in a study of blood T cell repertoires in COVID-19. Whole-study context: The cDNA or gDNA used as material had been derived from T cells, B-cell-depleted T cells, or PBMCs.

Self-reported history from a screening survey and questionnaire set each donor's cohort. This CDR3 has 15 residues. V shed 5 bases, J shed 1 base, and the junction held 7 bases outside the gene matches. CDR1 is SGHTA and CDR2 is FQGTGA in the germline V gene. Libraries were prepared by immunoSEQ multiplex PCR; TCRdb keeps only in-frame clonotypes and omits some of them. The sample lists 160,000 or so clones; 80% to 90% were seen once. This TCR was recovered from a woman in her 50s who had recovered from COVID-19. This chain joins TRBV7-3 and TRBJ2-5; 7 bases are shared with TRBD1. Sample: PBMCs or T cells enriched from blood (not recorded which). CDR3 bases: TGTGCCAGCAGCAGGACCGGGACAGTCCAAGAGACCCAGTACTTC. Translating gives CASSRTGTVQETQYF.